This TCR beta chain was identified during a study of OX40 agonist ivuxolimab in advanced cancers. Here immunoSEQ multiplex PCR was the method, and the copy in TCRdb shows in-frame clones only, minus some. The sample holds over 85,000 clones, roughly 85% seen once. This clonotype was obtained from an adult with an advanced solid tumor such as melanoma, head and neck, liver or kidney cancer. Specimen: CD4+ or CD8+ T cells sorted from blood, collected in a trial of the OX40 agonist ivuxolimab.

CDR3 nucleotide sequence: TGTGCCAGCAGTGAAGTGGCAACTAATGAAAAACTGTTTTTT. Translation gives CASSEVATNEKLFF. This sequence joins TRBV6-1 and TRBJ1-4; D uncertain. The CDR3 sequence is 14 residues long. Deletions cut 1 base from V and 0 bases from J, with 3 bases between. The germline V gene has CDR1 MNHNS and CDR2 SASEGT.